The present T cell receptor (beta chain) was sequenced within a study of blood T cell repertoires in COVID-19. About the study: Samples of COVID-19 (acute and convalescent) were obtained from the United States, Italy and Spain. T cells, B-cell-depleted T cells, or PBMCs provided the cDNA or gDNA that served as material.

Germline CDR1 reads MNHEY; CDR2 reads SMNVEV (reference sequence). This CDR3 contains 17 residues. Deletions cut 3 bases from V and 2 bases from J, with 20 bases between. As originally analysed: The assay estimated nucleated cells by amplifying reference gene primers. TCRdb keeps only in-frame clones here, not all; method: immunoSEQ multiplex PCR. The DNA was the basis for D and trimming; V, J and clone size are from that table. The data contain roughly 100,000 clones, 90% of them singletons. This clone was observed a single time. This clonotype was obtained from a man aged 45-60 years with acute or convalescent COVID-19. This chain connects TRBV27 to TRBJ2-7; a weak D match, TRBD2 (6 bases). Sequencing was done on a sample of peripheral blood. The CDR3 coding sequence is TGTGCCAGCAGTTTGGGAGGAGGAGGGAGCAAGACCTACGAGCAGTACTTC. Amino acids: CASSLGGGGSKTYEQYF.